The rows below give T cell receptor beta chains drawn from one sample of a study of beta chain features in type 1 diabetes. Clones were read by immunoSEQ multiplex PCR, and TCRdb kept only the in-frame ones, dropping some. The table lists approximately 250,000 clones, approximately 25% of them singletons. Sequencing was done on a sample of naive CD4+ T cells from blood. The receptor source for this set is a woman in her 30s with type 1 diabetes. The CDR3 runs from the conserved cysteine through the conserved F or W. The order of the fields is CDR3 protein, CDR3 DNA, D gene, V gene, J gene, clone size, CDR3 length. D genes are given only for firm matches. Only part of the rows carry a size: once, few, many, or a class if the clone is expanded.

CDR3 protein: CASSVQGGDQPQHF
CDR3 DNA: TGTGCCAGCAGCGTACAGGGTGGGGATCAGCCCCAGCATTTT
D gene: NA
V gene: TRBV7-9
J gene: TRBJ1-5
clone size: NA
CDR3 length: 14

CDR3 protein: CAWSVGQGVDEQYF
CDR3 DNA: TGTGCCTGGAGTGTGGGACAGGGGGTGGACGAGCAGTACTTC
D gene: TRBD1
V gene: TRBV30
J gene: TRBJ2-7
clone size: NA
CDR3 length: 14

CDR3 protein: CASSQVRDSAEAFF
CDR3 DNA: TGCGCCAGCAGCCAAGTCAGGGACTCTGCTGAAGCTTTCTTT
D gene: NA
V gene: TRBV4-1
J gene: TRBJ1-1
clone size: NA
CDR3 length: 14

CDR3 protein: CASSPTVKETQYF
CDR3 DNA: TGTGCCAGCAGTCCGACAGTGAAAGAGACCCAGTACTTC
D gene: NA
V gene: TRBV28
J gene: TRBJ2-5
clone size: few
CDR3 length: 13

CDR3 protein: CASSLGLAGGGQFF
CDR3 DNA: TGTGCCAGCAGCTTGGGCCTAGCGGGAGGTGGGCAGTTCTTC
D gene: TRBD2
V gene: TRBV5-4
J gene: TRBJ2-1
clone size: few
CDR3 length: 14

CDR3 protein: CASSPHGTGLEAFF
CDR3 DNA: TGTGCCAGCAGCCCGCACGGGACAGGCCTTGAAGCTTTCTTT
D gene: TRBD1
V gene: TRBV7-9
J gene: TRBJ1-1
clone size: few
CDR3 length: 14

CDR3 protein: CASSHRGESTDTQYF
CDR3 DNA: TGCGCCAGCAGCCACCGGGGGGAAAGCACAGATACGCAGTATTTT
D gene: TRBD2
V gene: TRBV4-1
J gene: TRBJ2-3
clone size: few
CDR3 length: 15

CDR3 protein: CASSWGDRENTEAFF
CDR3 DNA: TGCGCCAGCAGCTGGGGGGACAGGGAGAACACTGAAGCTTTCTTT
D gene: TRBD1
V gene: TRBV5-1
J gene: TRBJ1-1
clone size: NA
CDR3 length: 15

CDR3 protein: CASSLGQGTGNTIYF
CDR3 DNA: TGTGCCAGCAGCCTAGGACAGGGGACTGGAAACACCATATATTTT
D gene: TRBD1
V gene: TRBV7-6
J gene: TRBJ1-3
clone size: NA
CDR3 length: 15

CDR3 protein: CSAQGWNEQFF
CDR3 DNA: TGCAGTGCCCAGGGTTGGAATGAGCAGTTCTTC
D gene: NA
V gene: TRBV20-1
J gene: TRBJ2-1
clone size: few
CDR3 length: 11

CDR3 protein: CAWTPGSDTQYF
CDR3 DNA: TGTGCCTGGACACCAGGATCAGATACGCAGTATTTT
D gene: NA
V gene: TRBV30
J gene: TRBJ2-3
clone size: NA
CDR3 length: 12

CDR3 protein: CASSLNAGPNYGYTF
CDR3 DNA: TGCGCCAGCAGCTTGAACGCAGGCCCTAACTATGGCTACACCTTC
D gene: NA
V gene: TRBV5-1
J gene: TRBJ1-2
clone size: few
CDR3 length: 15

CDR3 protein: CASSEWASGRVEEQFF
CDR3 DNA: TGTGCCAGCAGTGAATGGGCTAGCGGGAGGGTAGAAGAGCAGTTCTTC
D gene: TRBD2
V gene: TRBV25-1
J gene: TRBJ2-1
clone size: NA
CDR3 length: 16

CDR3 protein: CSVAGTGGSTDTQYF
CDR3 DNA: TGCAGCGTTGCTGGGACAGGGGGAAGCACAGATACGCAGTATTTT
D gene: TRBD1
V gene: TRBV29-1
J gene: TRBJ2-3
clone size: few
CDR3 length: 15

CDR3 protein: CASSPGGQSVSGELFF
CDR3 DNA: TGTGCCAGTAGCCCAGGGGGACAGTCTGTATCCGGGGAGCTGTTTTTT
D gene: TRBD1
V gene: TRBV19
J gene: TRBJ2-2
clone size: few
CDR3 length: 16